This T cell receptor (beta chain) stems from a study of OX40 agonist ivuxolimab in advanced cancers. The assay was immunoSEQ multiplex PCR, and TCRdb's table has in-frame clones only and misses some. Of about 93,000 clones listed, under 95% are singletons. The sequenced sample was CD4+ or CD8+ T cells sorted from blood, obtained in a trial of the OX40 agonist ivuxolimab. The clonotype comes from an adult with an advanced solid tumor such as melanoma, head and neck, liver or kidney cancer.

CDR3 in amino acids: CASSLDSSEGYTF. The CDR3 coding sequence is TGTGCCAGCAGCTTAGACAGTTCGGAGGGCTACACCTTC. J is TRBJ1-2 and V is TRBV7-9, with no clear D. Germline V gene sequence: CDR1 SEHNR, CDR2 FQNEAQ (reference sequence). There are 13 residues in the CDR3. The V and J ends lost 1 base and 8 bases respectively, with 11 bases between them.